Sequencing of this T cell receptor beta chain was carried out in a study of human T cells and chemical hapten exposure. Study-wide results and caveats: With regard to DPC sensitization, TCRs above 1 in 1000 frequency did not change.

The CDR3 runs to 16 residues. Trimming cost V 6 bases and J 4 bases; bases outside gene matches: 10. Germline lookup yields CDR1 SGHAT and CDR2 FQDESV (reference sequence). A remark on this clonotype: The target antigen is unknown.

Sample time point: patch test 1, 2 weeks after DPC sensitization. Treatment reported: therapeutic diphenylcyclopropenone sensitization with weekly scalp DPC. One entry per CDR3 protein, called by TCRdb with MiXCR from the RACE reads. Here the sample spans about 82,000 distinct CDR3 sequences, about 10% being singletons. The J gene is TRBJ1-1, the V gene TRBV11-1; 11 nucleotides agree with TRBD1. This TCR was sampled from a woman between 45 and 65 years old with alopecia areata. Some clones in this sample may be carry-over from other donors' samples. Sequenced here: whole blood, sampled in connection with sensitization to the hapten diphenylcyclopropenone (DPC). CDR3 bases: TGTGCCAGCAGTTTGATGTCCGGGACAGGGGGCACTGAAGCTTTCTTT. Its protein is CASSLMSGTGGTEAFF.